Following are 9 T cell receptor beta chains from one sample sequenced in a study of T cells in Graves' hyperthyroidism and ophthalmopathy. TCR beta CDR3 regions were amplified from RNA. The HTBI primer set drove a first-round RT-PCR of the TCR CDR3. One entry per CDR3 protein, called by TCRdb with MiXCR from the multiplex PCR reads. Altogether 200,000 to 300,000 distinct CDR3 sequences are present, less than 20% being singletons, with the ten largest covering 25% to 30%. The sequencing sample was made of blood. The receptors stem from a woman aged 18-29 years with Graves' ophthalmopathy.

This clonotype was recorded at least ten times. The chain carries TRBV7-9 and TRBJ2-5; maybe TRBD1 (6 bases). This CDR3 is 14 amino acids long. CDR1 SEHNR and CDR2 FQNEAQ come from the germline V gene (reference sequence). Trimming pared 4 bases from V and 1 base from J, leaving 10 bases between. CDR3 DNA: TGTGCCAGCAGCTCGGACAGTGGCCAAGAGACCCAGTACTTC. It is translated as CASSSDSGQETQYF.

The rearrangement uses TRBV28 and TRBJ1-2; no reliable D call. Germline assignment: CDR1 MDHEN and CDR2 SYDVKM. This CDR3 has 16 residues. V dropped 1 base and J dropped 8 bases, with 20 bases sitting between them. The CDR3 loop reads CASSLFSPQNQDGYTF. The CDR3 nucleotides read TGTGCCAGCAGTTTATTCTCCCCCCAAAATCAGGACGGCTACACCTTC.

The genes are TRBV12-3 or TRBV12-4 and TRBJ2-2; D unclear. V was trimmed by 6 bases and J by 1 base, leaving 9 bases between them. This CDR3 comprises 14 residues. The CDR3 coding sequence is TGTGCCAGCAGAGGTTTCCGGAACACCGGGGAGCTGTTTTTT. Amino acid sequence: CASRGFRNTGELFF.

The V and J genes are TRBV11-1 and TRBJ2-5, with TRBD2 matching over 8 bases. Germline V lookup: CDR1 SGHAT, CDR2 FQDESV (reference sequence). J lost 5 bases, V lost 5 bases, and 7 bases had no gene match. This CDR3 comprises 14 residues. The CDR3 DNA reads as TGTGCCAGCAGCCCTACTAGCGGCCCGGAGACCCAGTACTTC. Amino acid sequence: CASSPTSGPETQYF.

This clonotype was seen repeatedly, ten times or more. This chain joins TRBV19 and TRBJ2-1; 11 bases are a match to TRBD2. This CDR3 region has 14 residues. The junction had 5 bases not matched to a gene; V was cut back by 9 bases and J by 4 bases. Germline-derived CDR1 and CDR2 are LNHDA and SQIVND (reference sequence). CDR3 loop: CASLAGGSYNEQFF. The CDR3, as DNA: TGTGCCAGCCTAGCGGGAGGTAGTTACAATGAGCAGTTCTTC.

This clonotype was seen many times. This rearrangement joins TRBV15 to TRBJ2-5; D ambiguous. The CDR3 extends over 13 amino acids. Germline CDR1 LNHNV, CDR2 YYDKDF (reference sequence). Trimming shortened V by 5 bases and J by 5 bases, and 12 bases separated the two germline ends. The CDR3 reads CATSAGRRETQYF. The DNA of the CDR3 is TGTGCCACCAGCGCTGGCAGGCGGGAGACCCAGTACTTC.

The table lists this clonotype with many counts. The chain combines TRBV5-1 with TRBJ1-6; 7 bases are shared with TRBD1. The trim removed 2 bases at V and 7 bases at J, leaving 3 bases unmatched. Germline V gives CDR1 SGHRS, CDR2 YFSETQ. The CDR3 is 14 residues long. Here the CDR3 reads CASSFRTGNSPLHF. The CDR3 coding sequence is TGCGCCAGCAGCTTTCGGACAGGCAATTCACCCCTCCACTTT.

This clonotype was counted ten times or more. V and J are TRBV27 and TRBJ1-5; 11 bases map to TRBD1. The CDR3 runs to 17 residues. V was clipped by 6 bases and J by 7 bases; unmatched bases: 14. Germline lookup yields CDR1 MNHEY and CDR2 SMNVEV (reference sequence). CDR3 amino acids: CASRGTGTGGSRQPQHF. CDR3 DNA: TGTGCCAGCAGGGGCACCGGGACAGGGGGAAGTCGGCAGCCCCAGCATTTT.

The sample holds many counts of this clonotype. The V call is TRBV7-2, the J call TRBJ2-5, with 11 bases lining up with TRBD2. CDR1 and CDR2 from the germline V gene are SGHTA and FQGNSA. The CDR3 totals 16 residues. Trimming cost V 3 bases and J 5 bases; bases outside gene matches: 8. The CDR3 spells CASSLEGSGRAETQYF. The CDR3 DNA reads as TGTGCCAGCAGCTTGGAAGGTAGCGGGAGGGCGGAGACCCAGTACTTC.